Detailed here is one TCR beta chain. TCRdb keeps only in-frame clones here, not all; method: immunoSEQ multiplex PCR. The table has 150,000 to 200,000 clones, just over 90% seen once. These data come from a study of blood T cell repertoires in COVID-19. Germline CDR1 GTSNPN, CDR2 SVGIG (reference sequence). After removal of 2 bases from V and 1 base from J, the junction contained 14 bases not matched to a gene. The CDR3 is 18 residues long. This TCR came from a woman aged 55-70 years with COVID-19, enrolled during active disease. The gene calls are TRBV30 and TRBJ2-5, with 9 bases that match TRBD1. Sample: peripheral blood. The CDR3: CAWSLPWDRATRQETQYF. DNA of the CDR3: TGTGCCTGGAGTCTCCCTTGGGACAGGGCCACTCGCCAAGAGACCCAGTACTTC.